What follows are 11 T cell receptor beta chains derived from one specimen sequenced in a study of blood T cell repertoires in COVID-19. Generated by immunoSEQ multiplex PCR, the TCRdb table keeps only in-frame clones and is missing some. Among about 310,000 clones listed, 85% were seen once. The sequencing sample was made of PBMCs or T cells enriched from blood (not recorded which). Receptors were obtained from a woman between 25 and 40 years old who had been exposed to COVID-19.

The chain employs TRBV9 and TRBJ1-3, with D perhaps TRBD1 (5 bases). With 1 base removed from V and 3 bases from J, the gap between germline ends came to 8 bases. Germline CDR1 SGDLS, CDR2 YYNGEE. The CDR3 is 14 residues long. In nucleotides, the CDR3 is TGTGCCAGCAGCGTACGACAGCGTGGAAACACCATATATTTT. Amino acid sequence: CASSVRQRGNTIYF.

This clone was counted only a few times. The gene calls are TRBV12-5 and TRBJ1-2; TRBD1 agrees at 10 bases. V gave up 1 base and J gave up 4 bases; unmatched junction bases: 0. Germline V gene data show CDR1 as LGHNT and CDR2 as FRNRAP. The CDR3 is 14 residues long. CDR3 in amino acids: CASGLGTGGYGYTF. The DNA of the CDR3 is TGTGCTAGTGGTTTGGGGACAGGGGGCTATGGCTACACCTTC.

The chain links TRBV7-2 to TRBJ1-4; 11 bases fit TRBD1. From germline, CDR1 is SGHTA and CDR2 FQGNSA. V trimming: 5 bases; J trimming: 2 bases; junction bases outside the gene matches: 7. The CDR3 is 17 residues long. The CDR3 region is CASSPGQGARTNEKLFF. The CDR3 DNA follows: TGTGCCAGCAGCCCAGGACAGGGGGCGCGCACTAATGAAAAACTGTTTTTT.

The chain carries TRBV10-3 and TRBJ2-2, with 11 positions matching TRBD2. J lost 6 bases, V lost 6 bases, and 12 bases had no gene match. Germline V gene data show CDR1 as ENHRY and CDR2 as SYGVKD. CDR3 length equals 17 residues. The CDR3 region is CAIRGHSGGAAAGELFF. The CDR3 coding sequence is TGTGCCATCAGGGGACATAGCGGGGGGGCCGCGGCCGGGGAGCTGTTTTTT.

CDR3 protein: CASSLVLSGSYADTQYF. CDR3 nucleotide sequence: TGTGCCAGCAGCTTGGTTCTTAGCGGGTCGTACGCAGATACGCAGTATTTT. The gene calls are TRBV5-8 and TRBJ2-3; 7 bases line up with TRBD2. The V gene's germline CDR1 is SGHTS and CDR2 YDEGEE. Losses at the gene ends were 0 bases for V and 4 bases for J; bases not matched to a gene: 11. The CDR3 is 17 amino acids.

The rearrangement joins TRBV7-8 to TRBJ2-7; 7 nucleotides line up with TRBD2. The junction had 4 bases not matched to a gene; V was cut back by 2 bases and J by 3 bases. CDR1 and CDR2 from the germline V gene are SGHVS and FQNEAQ. This CDR3 has 14 amino acids. In DNA, the CDR3 is TGTGCCAGCAGCTTAACGGGACTAATCTACGAGCAGTACTTC. Translating gives CASSLTGLIYEQYF.

The V gene is TRBV10-3, the J gene TRBJ2-5; D perhaps matches TRBD1 (6 bases). V lost 4 bases and J lost 2, with 8 bases in between. Germline CDR1 and CDR2: ENHRY and SYGVKD. The CDR3 is 13 residues long. The CDR3 is CAISGGPQETQYF. The CDR3 DNA reads as TGTGCCATCAGTGGGGGGCCTCAAGAGACCCAGTACTTC.

The V and J genes are TRBV6-1 and TRBJ1-2; maybe TRBD1 (5 bases). The V end was cut by 6 bases, the J end by 4 bases, with 6 bases between. The germline gives CDR1 MNHNS, CDR2 SASEGT. This CDR3 comprises 11 residues. The DNA of the CDR3 is TGTGCCAGCAGCGGGGGCTATGGCTACACCTTC. Protein: CASSGGYGYTF.

The rearrangement uses TRBV7-2 and TRBJ1-1; D is uncertain. With 1 base removed from V and 1 base from J, the gap between germline ends came to 4 bases. Germline values: CDR1 SGHTA, CDR2 FQGNSA. The CDR3 is 13 amino acids. The CDR3 sequence is CASSLGRNTEAFF. CDR3 coding DNA: TGTGCCAGCAGCTTAGGGAGGAACACTGAAGCTTTCTTT.

J is TRBJ1-4 and V is TRBV5-4; 12 positions agree with TRBD1. Germline CDR1 SGHNT, CDR2 YYREEE (reference sequence). V trimming: 1 base; J trimming: 8 bases; junction bases outside the gene matches: 9. This CDR3 spans 17 amino acids. The CDR3 nucleotides are TGTGCCAGCAGCTTGAGGGACAGGGGGCGCCTTGGGGAAAAACTGTTTTTT. It translates to CASSLRDRGRLGEKLFF.

Remarks on this clone: Different DNA sequences within this sample yield the same CDR3. The CDR3 loop reads CASSVRVNSPLHF. CDR3 nucleotide sequence: TGTGCCAGCAGTGTCAGGGTTAATTCACCCCTCCACTTT. This chain links TRBV2 with TRBJ1-6; D perhaps matches TRBD1 (5 bases). The V gene lost 4 bases and the J gene lost 6 bases, with 7 bases spanning the gap. Germline V gene sequence: CDR1 SNHLY, CDR2 FYNNEI. This CDR3 comprises 13 residues.